Below, 30 T cell receptor beta chains from the same sample are listed, as sequenced in a study of radiation and T cells in renal cell carcinoma. Documented time point: blood 2 weeks post-SBRT. The treatment was: 15 Gy SBRT to primary tumor, nephrectomy 4 weeks later. Only in-frame clones appear in the TCRdb table, and some are missing; sequencing was by immunoSEQ multiplex PCR. In the table there are fewer than 150,000 clones, more than 70% of which are singletons. The material was blood, obtained from a patient whose treatment included radiotherapy and nephrectomy. The receptor set was obtained from a woman between 70 and 85 years old with renal cell carcinoma.

The chain has TRBV12-5 and TRBJ1-2; D ambiguous. This CDR3 has 13 residues. Germline CDR1 reads LGHNT; CDR2 reads FRNRAP. Trimming shortened V by 6 bases and J by 2 bases, and 10 bases separated the two germline ends. The CDR3 loop reads CASGNDLNYGYTF. The CDR3 DNA sequence: TGTGCTAGTGGGAACGACCTGAACTATGGCTACACCTTC.

To note about this clone: The sample holds other DNA sequences that translate to the same CDR3. The rearrangement links TRBV4-3 to TRBJ2-3; TRBD2 matches at 12 bases. The length of the CDR3 is 17 residues. Unmatched junction bases numbered 5, after V lost 0 bases and J lost 4 bases. CDR1 LGHNA and CDR2 YSLEER come from the germline V gene. The CDR3 DNA reads as TGCGCCAGCAGCCAAGACCCTAGCGGGGGGGCCTCAGATACGCAGTATTTT. Translated, it gives CASSQDPSGGASDTQYF.

The count of this clone is one. The genes are TRBV13 and TRBJ2-7; maybe TRBD2 (5 bases). This CDR3 is 14 amino acids long. From germline, CDR1 is PRHDT and CDR2 FYEKMQ (reference sequence). V lost 5 bases and J 4 bases, leaving 15 bases between the germline ends. The CDR3 nucleotides read TGTGCCAGCAGCGTACTTGATAAGCGGTACGAGCAGTACTTC. Translated, it gives CASSVLDKRYEQYF.

The genes are TRBV4-1 and TRBJ2-2; 8 bases match TRBD1. Germline V gene sequence: CDR1 MGHRA, CDR2 YSYEKL. Germline trimming cut 4 bases from V and 1 base from J; bases unmatched to any gene: 5. The CDR3 length is 16 residues. CDR3 coding DNA: TGCGCCAGCAGCCGCCAGGGACAGGTGAACACCGGGGAGCTGTTTTTT. Translated, it gives CASSRQGQVNTGELFF.

V is TRBV9 and J is TRBJ2-7, with TRBD1 matching 8 bases. The germline V gene has CDR1 SGDLS and CDR2 YYNGEE. Trimming at V came to 2 bases and at J to 3 bases, leaving 4 bases not matched to a gene. The CDR3 consists of 14 residues. The CDR3 DNA follows: TGTGCCAGCAGCGTGACAGGGGATCACTACGAGCAGTACTTC. It translates to CASSVTGDHYEQYF.

This chain's CDR3 is CASSDSIGADTQYF. CDR3 DNA: TGTGCCAGCAGTGACTCGATAGGAGCAGATACGCAGTATTTT. The rearrangement joins TRBV6-4 to TRBJ2-3; D remains unclear. From germline, CDR1 is MRHNA and CDR2 SNTAGT. The CDR3 is made up of 14 amino acids. V was cut by 0 bases and J by 4 bases, with 8 bases left in between.

The chain uses TRBV7-8 and TRBJ2-3, with TRBD2 identical over 12 bases. This CDR3 contains 16 residues. With 2 bases clipped from V and 6 bases from J, the junction kept 6 bases outside the gene matches. Germline CDR1 reads SGHVS; CDR2 reads FQNEAQ. The CDR3 coding sequence is TGTGCCAGCAGCTTATCGACTAGCGGGGGCGGCGATACGCAGTATTTT. It encodes CASSLSTSGGGDTQYF.

V and J are TRBV7-2 and TRBJ1-6, with 8 bases matching TRBD1. Germline CDR1 is SGHTA and CDR2 is FQGNSA. V was pared by 5 bases and J by 0 bases, with 6 bases of the junction left unmatched. The CDR3 length is 17 residues. CDR3 sequence: CASSPRTGISYNSPLHF. CDR3 coding DNA: TGTGCCAGCAGCCCCAGGACAGGGATCTCCTATAATTCACCCCTCCACTTT.

The chain carries TRBV30 and TRBJ2-6; D might be TRBD2 (5 bases). Per the germline V gene, CDR1 is GTSNPN and CDR2 is SVGIG (reference sequence). V was shortened by 0 bases and J by 5 bases, with 11 bases between the two germline ends. The CDR3 spans 15 residues. CDR3: CAWSVFGERANVLTF. In DNA, the CDR3 is TGTGCCTGGAGTGTATTCGGGGAAAGGGCCAACGTCCTGACTTTC.

CDR3 nucleotide sequence: TGTGCCAGCAGCGATTGGCCGGACAGGGGGCGCAACGAGCAGTACTTC. Residues: CASSDWPDRGRNEQYF. The J gene is TRBJ2-7, the V gene TRBV9, with 11 nucleotides matching TRBD1. Germline CDR1 and CDR2: SGDLS and YYNGEE. The CDR3 has 16 amino acids. With 3 bases clipped from V and 5 bases from J, the junction kept 10 bases outside the gene matches.

The V call is TRBV30, the J call TRBJ2-7; 7 bases line up with TRBD1. V shed 7 bases, J shed 5 bases, and the junction held 8 bases outside the gene matches. CDR3 length: 12 amino acids. Germline CDR1 GTSNPN, CDR2 SVGIG (reference sequence). The DNA of the CDR3 is TGTGCCTCCCTGACAGGGTTAAACGAGCAGTACTTC. This translates into CASLTGLNEQYF.

In this sample, this clone turned up once. This rearrangement joins TRBV30 to TRBJ1-5, with 12 bases identical to TRBD1. This CDR3 has 15 amino acids. V dropped 1 base and J dropped 6; count of bases not matched to a gene: 4. Germline-derived CDR1 and CDR2 are GTSNPN and SVGIG (reference sequence). DNA of the CDR3: TGTGCCTGGAGTGGGGACAGGGGGCGAGGTCAGCCCCAGCATTTT. Translation gives CAWSGDRGRGQPQHF.

This clone has more than one count but fewer than ten. This chain connects TRBV5-4 to TRBJ2-5, with D perhaps matching TRBD1 (5 bases). The germline V gene has CDR1 SGHNT and CDR2 YYREEE (reference sequence). Trimming shortened V by 3 bases and J by 2 bases, and 26 bases separated the two germline ends. CDR3 size: 19 residues. The CDR3 DNA sequence: TGTGCCAGCAGCTCTACGTTGGGGCCCATCGTGGTTCCGCAAGAGACCCAGTACTTC. Protein sequence: CASSSTLGPIVVPQETQYF.

V is TRBV27 and J is TRBJ1-5; TRBD1 agrees at 12 bases. The CDR3 runs to 15 residues. The V and J ends lost 6 bases and 6 bases, in that order; junction bases with no gene match: 6. In germline, CDR1 is MNHEY, CDR2 SMNVEV (reference sequence). CDR3 protein: CASRGGQGASQPQHF. DNA of the CDR3: TGTGCCAGCAGGGGGGGACAGGGGGCGTCTCAGCCCCAGCATTTT.

This clone was recorded once. The rearrangement uses TRBV5-1 and TRBJ2-4, with D possibly TRBD2 on 5 matching bases. V was shortened by 4 bases and J by 2 bases, with 19 bases between the two germline ends. This CDR3 spans 17 amino acids. Germline CDR1 SGHRS, CDR2 YFSETQ. As DNA, the CDR3 is TGCGCCAGCAGCCAGAGCCTCGACCCGGGATCCAAAAACATTCAGTACTTC. Its translation: CASSQSLDPGSKNIQYF.

The chain recombines TRBV18 with TRBJ2-7; D could derive from TRBD1 or TRBD2 (5 bases each). Trimming shortened V by 2 bases and J by 1 base, and 9 bases separated the two germline ends. The CDR3 is 14 residues long. Germline V gives CDR1 KGHSH, CDR2 LQKENI. This CDR3 reads CASSPFEGSYEQYF. In DNA form, the CDR3 reads TGTGCCAGCTCACCATTTGAGGGGTCCTACGAGCAGTACTTC.

This chain joins TRBV6-6 and TRBJ1-6, with no clear D. Looked up from germline, CDR1 is MNHNY and CDR2 is SVGAGI (reference sequence). V lost 6 bases to trimming and J lost 8 bases, with 11 bases between them. This CDR3 spans 13 amino acids. The CDR3 nucleotides are TGTGCCAGCAGCCAAGGAGCTGATTCACCCCTCCACTTT. Its protein is CASSQGADSPLHF.

The V and J genes are TRBV7-3 and TRBJ2-3, with 7 bases lining up with TRBD1. The V segment lost 4 bases and the J segment 1 base; nucleotides outside the gene matches: 2. The V gene's germline CDR1 is SGHTA and CDR2 FQGTGA. The CDR3 is made up of 14 amino acids. Here the CDR3 DNA reads TGTGCCAGCAGCTCTGGACAGGGCACAGATACGCAGTATTTT. Its translation is CASSSGQGTDTQYF.

J is TRBJ1-2 and V is TRBV4-3; D gene uncertain. V lost 0 bases, J lost 0 bases, and 8 bases lay in between. Germline CDR1 reads LGHNA; CDR2 reads YSLEER. The CDR3 runs 15 residues. For the CDR3, the DNA is TGCGCCAGCAGCCAAGAACCGGGTACTAACTATGGCTACACCTTC. It encodes CASSQEPGTNYGYTF.

The sample holds a few counts of this clone. This sequence joins TRBV7-9 and TRBJ2-7, with D hard to call. The CDR3 is made up of 13 amino acids. The V and J ends lost 2 bases and 7 bases respectively, with 12 bases between them. Germline V CDR1 and CDR2: SEHNR, FQNEAQ (reference sequence). CDR3 loop: CASSLPSSQEQYF. CDR3 DNA: TGTGCCAGCAGCTTACCCTCTTCCCAGGAGCAGTACTTC.

The chain combines TRBV15 with TRBJ2-7; D perhaps matches TRBD2 (5 bases). The V end was cut by 4 bases, the J end by 6 bases, with 16 bases between. There are 14 residues in the CDR3. CDR1 LNHNV and CDR2 YYDKDF come from the germline V gene (reference sequence). CDR3 residues: CATSKRVATTEQYF. The CDR3 DNA reads TGTGCCACCAGCAAGAGGGTGGCAACCACCGAGCAGTACTTC.

V gene TRBV15 combines with J gene TRBJ1-3; D is undetermined. Looked up from germline, CDR1 is LNHNV and CDR2 is YYDKDF (reference sequence). Trimming removed 1 base at V and 5 bases at J, with 6 bases between. The CDR3 loop spans 13 amino acids. The CDR3 loop is CATSRAVRNTIYF. The CDR3 DNA sequence: TGTGCCACCAGCAGAGCGGTCCGAAACACCATATATTTT.

The V gene is TRBV19, the J gene TRBJ2-3; 10 nucleotides align to TRBD1. V was pared by 3 bases and J by 6 bases, with 9 bases of the junction left unmatched. The length of the CDR3 is 16 residues. CDR1 is LNHDA, CDR2 SQIVND, per germline (reference sequence). The CDR3 here is CASSMVGTGATDTQYF. The CDR3 nucleotides are TGTGCCAGTAGTATGGTGGGGACAGGGGCAACGGATACGCAGTATTTT.

This clone came up a few times. Other nucleotide sequences in the sample specify the same CDR3. The gene calls are TRBV2 and TRBJ2-7, with 7 bases matching TRBD2. The CDR3 length is 15 residues. Germline V gives CDR1 SNHLY, CDR2 FYNNEI. The V segment lost 3 bases and the J segment 0 bases; nucleotides outside the gene matches: 5. This CDR3 is CASSEGGGRSYEQYF. CDR3 bases: TGTGCCAGCAGTGAGGGCGGGGGACGCTCCTACGAGCAGTACTTC.

The CDR3 spells CASSEFGLGQSYGYTF. DNA of the CDR3: TGTGCCAGCAGTGAATTTGGTTTAGGACAGAGCTATGGCTACACCTTC. The gene calls are TRBV25-1 and TRBJ1-2; D possibly corresponds to TRBD1 (6 bases). The V gene lost 1 base and the J gene lost 4 bases, with 16 bases spanning the gap. The germline V gene encodes CDR1 MGHDK and CDR2 SYGVNS. The CDR3 covers 16 residues.

In its sample, this clone was seen once. The V gene is TRBV27, the J gene TRBJ2-7, with D perhaps matching TRBD1 (5 bases). V lost 7 bases and J lost 0, with 7 bases in between. The germline CDR1 and CDR2 sequences are MNHEY and SMNVEV (reference sequence). The CDR3 is 12 residues long. CDR3 coding DNA: TGTGCCAGCACGGACAACTCCTACGAGCAGTACTTC. Translated, it gives CASTDNSYEQYF.

V gene TRBV28 combines with J gene TRBJ1-2; D is uncertain. CDR1 is MDHEN and CDR2 is SYDVKM in the germline V gene. CDR3 size: 12 residues. The V end was cut by 5 bases, the J end by 4 bases, with 8 bases between. The CDR3 sequence: CASSTQSYGYTF. CDR3 bases: TGTGCCAGCAGTACTCAAAGCTATGGCTACACCTTC.

The chain is built from TRBV4-2 and TRBJ2-5; 12 bases align to TRBD2. Trimming cost V 0 bases and J 1 base; bases outside gene matches: 9. Germline values: CDR1 LGHNA, CDR2 YNFKEQ. The CDR3 runs to 19 residues. The CDR3 sequence: CASSQEMASGGAIQETQYF. CDR3 DNA sequence: TGTGCCAGCAGCCAAGAAATGGCTAGCGGGGGGGCCATCCAAGAGACCCAGTACTTC.

The chain combines TRBV29-1 with TRBJ2-7; D possibly corresponds to TRBD1 (6 bases). The CDR3 sequence is 13 residues long. Between the trimmed V and J ends, which lost 3 bases and 0 bases, there was a span of 9 bases. Germline V CDR1 and CDR2: SQVTM, ANQGSEA. CDR3 bases: TGCAGCGTTGAGGGGGACAACTCCTACGAGCAGTACTTC. Its translation: CSVEGDNSYEQYF.

J is TRBJ2-1 and V is TRBV14; TRBD2 might be the D (5 bases). With 4 bases removed from V and 9 bases from J, the gap between germline ends came to 13 bases. CDR1 and CDR2 from the germline V gene are SGHDN and FVKESK. This CDR3 is built from 13 residues. The CDR3 coding sequence is TGTGCCAGCAGCCGAGGACTCCTTAGTGAGCAGTTCTTC. Encoded protein: CASSRGLLSEQFF.